The T cell receptor beta chain described here comes from a study of control samples from healthy donors and cancer patients. There are a few counts of this clone. Per the germline V gene, CDR1 is LNHDA and CDR2 is SQIVND (reference sequence). The V end was cut by 6 bases, the J end by 0 bases, with 9 bases between. CDR3 length equals 14 residues. Method: immunoSEQ multiplex PCR; TCRdb's copy keeps in-frame clones and lacks some. The repertoire holds approximately 120,000 clones, approximately 92% seen once, with approximately 0.58% in the top ten. The sequenced sample was PBMCs. J is TRBJ1-3 and V is TRBV19; D gene uncertain. This TCR derives from an elderly man with head and neck cancer. CDR3 in amino acids: CASSTQSSGNTIYF. DNA for the CDR3: TGTGCCAGTAGCACACAGAGCTCTGGAAACACCATATATTTT.